These 15 T cell receptor beta chains were all obtained from the same sample, sequenced in a study of T cells after posttransplantation cyclophosphamide. Cyclophosphamide on days +3 and +4 followed busulfan-fludarabine conditioning and a marrow graft. Only in-frame clones appear in the TCRdb table, and some are missing; sequencing was by immunoSEQ multiplex PCR. The data show some 6,000 clones, approximately 84% seen once. The material sequenced was CD8+ T cells sorted from PBMCs, taken roughly 1,400 days after allogeneic stem cell transplant with posttransplant cyclophosphamide. The receptors come from a female patient aged 45-60 years who received an allogeneic stem cell transplant from a related donor, was CMV-positive, and had no GVHD. The graft donor may have given rise to some T cells.

The J gene is TRBJ2-5, the V gene TRBV11-2, with 7 bases identical to TRBD1. Looked up from germline, CDR1 is SGHAT and CDR2 is FQNNGV. Unmatched junction bases numbered 10, after V lost 0 bases and J lost 3 bases. The CDR3 is 17 amino acids. CDR3 coding DNA: TGTGCCAGCAGCTTAGATCTTATAAGGGGGACAGAAGAGACCCAGTACTTC. It is translated as CASSLDLIRGTEETQYF.

The gene calls are TRBV2 and TRBJ2-1; 9 positions agree with TRBD2. Germline V CDR1 and CDR2: SNHLY, FYNNEI. CDR3 length: 15 amino acids. V lost 5 bases to trimming and J lost 4 bases; unmatched junction nucleotides: 6. The CDR3: CASSPAGGGYNEQFF. DNA for the CDR3: TGTGCCAGCAGTCCAGCGGGAGGCGGGTACAATGAGCAGTTCTTC.

This clone was seen more than once but under ten times. CDR3 loop: CASSLTSGSLNEQFF. CDR3 nucleotides: TGTGCCAGCAGCTTGACTAGCGGGAGTCTTAATGAGCAGTTCTTC. The V gene is TRBV11-2, the J gene TRBJ2-1; 12 nucleotides align to TRBD2. The CDR3 is made up of 15 amino acids. Trimming removed 3 bases from V and 7 bases from J; junction bases left unmatched: 4. Germline assignment: CDR1 SGHAT and CDR2 FQNNGV.

The CDR3 region is CASSPRTSGIQETQYF. DNA for the CDR3: TGTGCCAGCAGCCCGAGGACTAGCGGGATCCAAGAGACCCAGTACTTC. The chain employs TRBV13 and TRBJ2-5, with 12 bases aligning to TRBD2. V shed 5 bases and J 1 base; nucleotides not matched to a gene: 5. CDR1 and CDR2 from the germline V gene are PRHDT and FYEKMQ (reference sequence). This CDR3 comprises 16 residues.

The J gene is TRBJ2-2, the V gene TRBV18; D might be TRBD2 (5 bases). The CDR3 runs 13 residues. Germline CDR1 and CDR2: KGHSH and LQKENI. Deletions cut 3 bases from V and 5 bases from J, with 7 bases between. The CDR3, as DNA: TGTGCCAGCTCACCTCCGGGGACCGGGGAGCTGTTTTTT. Its translation is CASSPPGTGELFF.

The V call is TRBV4-1, the J call TRBJ2-5; tentative D call: TRBD1 (5 bases). The CDR3 totals 17 residues. V gave up 1 base and J gave up 5 bases, with 20 bases separating them. The germline V gene encodes CDR1 MGHRA and CDR2 YSYEKL. The CDR3 is CASSQGGQWDFGETQYF. The CDR3 DNA is TGCGCCAGCAGCCAAGGCGGACAATGGGATTTCGGGGAGACCCAGTACTTC.

The V gene is TRBV11-3, the J gene TRBJ2-5; D possibly corresponds to TRBD2 (6 bases). The J call may be mistaken, given a closer DNA end match to TRBJ2-7. This CDR3 has 13 amino acids. Germline CDR1 SGHNT, CDR2 YENEEA. CDR3 loop: CASSPGTVYEQYF. The CDR3 DNA reads TGTGCCAGCAGCCCAGGGACTGTCTACGAGCAGTACTTC.

The chain has TRBV7-8 and TRBJ2-7; D may be TRBD2 (7 bases). From germline, CDR1 is SGHVS and CDR2 FQNEAQ. V was clipped by 5 bases and J by 2 bases, with 16 bases between them. CDR3 length: 15 residues. The chain's CDR3 is CASSARRGATYEQYF. The CDR3 DNA is TGTGCCAGCAGCGCACGTCGGGGGGCGACCTACGAGCAGTACTTC.

The rearrangement joins TRBV27 to TRBJ2-4; 12 nucleotides match TRBD2. V shed 5 bases, J shed 7 bases, and the junction held 9 bases outside the gene matches. CDR1 and CDR2 (germline): MNHEY, SMNVEV (reference sequence). CDR3 length: 16 residues. The CDR3, as DNA: TGTGCCAGCAGTCCGACTAGCGGGGGTTTTCGGAACATTCAGTACTTC. Translating gives CASSPTSGGFRNIQYF.

This chain links TRBV9 with TRBJ2-1; tentative D call: TRBD2 (6 bases). Germline CDR1 SGDLS, CDR2 YYNGEE. The CDR3 spans 15 residues. V lost 0 bases and J lost 3, with 10 bases in between. The CDR3 spells CASSVGRGRYNEQFF. In DNA form, the CDR3 reads TGTGCCAGCAGCGTAGGGCGGGGACGCTACAATGAGCAGTTCTTC.

About this clone: In the same sample, other DNA sequences code for this CDR3. J is TRBJ2-3 and V is TRBV5-1; 10 bases align to TRBD2. From germline, CDR1 is SGHRS and CDR2 YFSETQ. The CDR3 spans 15 residues. The junction had 3 bases not matched to a gene; V was cut back by 5 bases and J by 0 bases. The CDR3 DNA sequence: TGCGCCAGCAGTTGGACTAGCGGTAGCACAGATACGCAGTATTTT. Protein sequence: CASSWTSGSTDTQYF.

V gene TRBV9 combines with J gene TRBJ2-1; 12 nucleotides agree with TRBD1. The ends lost 0 bases at V and 9 bases at J; junction bases unmatched: 4. There are 15 residues in the CDR3. Looked up from germline, CDR1 is SGDLS and CDR2 is YYNGEE. In nucleotides, the CDR3 is TGTGCCAGCAGCGTAGCGGGACAGGGGGCCGGTGAGCAGTTCTTC. It specifies CASSVAGQGAGEQFF.

This chain joins TRBV5-5 and TRBJ2-7; TRBD2 aligns across 7 bases. Germline V gene sequence: CDR1 SGHKS, CDR2 YYEKEE (reference sequence). With V trimmed by 4 bases and J by 5 bases, 12 bases remained unmatched. The CDR3 is made up of 15 amino acids. The CDR3 loop reads CASSQGGAPGNEQYF. Here the CDR3 DNA reads TGTGCCAGCAGCCAGGGAGGGGCCCCAGGGAACGAGCAGTACTTC.

The chain recombines TRBV7-9 with TRBJ2-1; 10 nucleotides align to TRBD2. With 5 bases clipped from V and 8 bases from J, the junction kept 9 bases outside the gene matches. CDR1 is SEHNR, CDR2 FQNEAQ, per germline (reference sequence). This CDR3 spans 15 amino acids. For the CDR3, the DNA is TGTGCCAGCAGCCCCGAGGGGACTAGCGTGCATGAGCAGTTCTTC. This sequence encodes CASSPEGTSVHEQFF.

The genes are TRBV10-3 and TRBJ1-1, with 9 nucleotides matching TRBD1. This CDR3 is 15 amino acids long. CDR1 is ENHRY, CDR2 SYGVKD, per germline. V dropped 6 bases and J dropped 3; count of bases not matched to a gene: 8. The CDR3 coding sequence is TGTGCCATCAGGGAGCTACAGGGGGCGGACACTGAAGCTTTCTTT. This encodes CAIRELQGADTEAFF.